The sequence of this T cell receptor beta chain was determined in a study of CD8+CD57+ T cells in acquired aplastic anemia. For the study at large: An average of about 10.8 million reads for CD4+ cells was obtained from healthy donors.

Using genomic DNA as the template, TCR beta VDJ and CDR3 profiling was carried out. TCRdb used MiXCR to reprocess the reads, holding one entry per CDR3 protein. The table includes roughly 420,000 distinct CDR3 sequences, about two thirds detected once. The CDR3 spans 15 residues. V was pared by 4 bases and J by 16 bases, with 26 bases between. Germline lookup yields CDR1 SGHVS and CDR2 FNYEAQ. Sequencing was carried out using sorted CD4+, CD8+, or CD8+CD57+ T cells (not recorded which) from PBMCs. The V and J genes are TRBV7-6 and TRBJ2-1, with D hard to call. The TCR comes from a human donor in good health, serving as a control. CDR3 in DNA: TGTGCCAGCAGCTCGGGTGGCTATGGCTACGCCTTCGGTTTCTTC. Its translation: CASSSGGYGYAFGFF.